This section outlines one TCR beta chain sequence together with its context. This specimen comes from a study of blood T cell repertoires in COVID-19. Only in-frame clones appear in the TCRdb table, and some are missing; sequencing was by immunoSEQ multiplex PCR. The sample gives around 140,000 clones, 80% to 90% of which show up once; roughly 2.3% is in the top ten. J lost 1 base, V lost 1 base, and 7 bases had no gene match. The CDR3 has 17 amino acids. Looked up from germline, CDR1 is SGHDT and CDR2 is YYEEEE. V usage is TRBV5-6 and J usage is TRBJ2-3; TRBD2 agrees at 9 bases. This TCR was recovered from a man aged 35 to 55 with acute COVID-19. Input material: PBMCs or T cells enriched from blood (not recorded which). CDR3 amino acids: CASSLRVAGDGTDTQYF. In nucleotides, the CDR3 is TGTGCCAGCAGCTTGAGGGTAGCGGGAGACGGCACAGATACGCAGTATTTT.